This T cell receptor beta chain was identified during a study of blood T cell repertoires in COVID-19. About the research overall: Samples taken during acute and convalescent COVID-19 were collected in the United States, Italy and Spain.

Trimming stripped 4 bases from V and 4 bases from J, with 7 bases between. Germline values: CDR1 KGHSH, CDR2 LQKENI. The CDR3 length is 13 residues. Per the authors' pipeline: Researchers report that nucleated cell counts were estimated from reference gene primer amplification. Method: immunoSEQ multiplex PCR; TCRdb's copy keeps in-frame clones and lacks some. Clonal size and the V and J genes are those of that table, whereas D and trimming came from the DNA. The repertoire includes approximately 270,000 clones, 85% to 90% of them detected once, and roughly 3.9% sits in the top ten. The sequencing input was PBMCs or T cells enriched from blood (not recorded which). The sequence was collected from a woman aged 25 to 39 with acute COVID-19. This chain uses TRBV18 with TRBJ1-4; D not certain. The CDR3 loop reads CASSLQDNEKLFF. The CDR3 DNA is TGTGCCAGCTCACTTCAGGATAATGAAAAACTGTTTTTT.